This T cell receptor beta chain was recorded in a study of T cells in Graves' hyperthyroidism and ophthalmopathy. Study outcomes and limitations: Stable hyperthyroidism and ophthalmopathy were separated using 13 V-J signatures.

RNA transcripts yielded amplified TCR beta CDR3 regions. With the HTBI primer set, the TCR CDR3 went through a first round of RT-PCR. TCRdb re-derived calls from the multiplex PCR reads in MiXCR, one entry per CDR3 protein. This table holds some 370,000 distinct CDR3 sequences, about a sixth found once. The CDR3 loop spans 16 amino acids. Trimming removed 4 bases at V and 2 bases at J, with 15 bases between. The germline V gene has CDR1 SNHLY and CDR2 FYNNEI. In its sample, this clonotype was seen many times. Its specificity is not known. This receptor was taken from a woman in her 30s with Graves' hyperthyroidism that later progressed to Graves' ophthalmopathy. What was sequenced was blood. This chain uses TRBV2 with TRBJ1-5; D not resolved. CDR3 sequence (DNA): TGTGCCAGCAGTGCTGGCACTAAGTACCGCAATCAGCCCCAGCATTTT. Translated: CASSAGTKYRNQPQHF.